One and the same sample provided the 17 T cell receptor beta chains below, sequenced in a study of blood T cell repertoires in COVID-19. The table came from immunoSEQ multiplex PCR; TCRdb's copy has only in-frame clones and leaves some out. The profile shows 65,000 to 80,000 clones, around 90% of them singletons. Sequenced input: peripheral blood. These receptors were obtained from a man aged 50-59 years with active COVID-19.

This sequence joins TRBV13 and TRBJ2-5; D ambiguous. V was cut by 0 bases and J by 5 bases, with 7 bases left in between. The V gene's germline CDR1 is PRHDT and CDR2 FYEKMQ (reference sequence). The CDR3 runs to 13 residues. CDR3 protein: CASSLGSPETQYF. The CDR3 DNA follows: TGTGCCAGCAGCTTAGGCTCCCCGGAGACCCAGTACTTC.

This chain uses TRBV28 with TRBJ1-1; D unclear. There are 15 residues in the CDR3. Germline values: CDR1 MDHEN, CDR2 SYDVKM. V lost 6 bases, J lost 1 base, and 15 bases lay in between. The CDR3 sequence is CASRPSILGNTEAFF. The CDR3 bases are TGTGCCAGCAGGCCCTCCATCCTAGGGAACACTGAAGCTTTCTTT.

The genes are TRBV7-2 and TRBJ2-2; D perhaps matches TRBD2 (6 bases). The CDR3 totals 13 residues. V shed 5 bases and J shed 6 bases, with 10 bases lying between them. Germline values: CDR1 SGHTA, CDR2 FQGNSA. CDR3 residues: CASSQLAAGELFF. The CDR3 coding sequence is TGTGCCAGCAGCCAACTAGCAGCCGGGGAGCTGTTTTTT.

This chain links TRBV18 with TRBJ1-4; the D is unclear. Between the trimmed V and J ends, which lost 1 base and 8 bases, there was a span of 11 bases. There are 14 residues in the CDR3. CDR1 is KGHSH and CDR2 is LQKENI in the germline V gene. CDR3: CASSPRQAKEKLFF. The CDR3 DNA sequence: TGTGCCAGCTCACCACGCCAGGCAAAGGAAAAACTGTTTTTT.

CDR3 bases: TGTGCCAGCAGTCGGGGGGGCAGTTTCACCTACGAGCAGTACTTC. This encodes CASSRGGSFTYEQYF. The rearrangement uses TRBV28 and TRBJ2-7, with 8 bases matching TRBD2. Trimming took 5 bases from V and 2 from J; bases not matched to a gene: 8. Germline V gene sequence: CDR1 MDHEN, CDR2 SYDVKM. CDR3 length equals 15 residues.

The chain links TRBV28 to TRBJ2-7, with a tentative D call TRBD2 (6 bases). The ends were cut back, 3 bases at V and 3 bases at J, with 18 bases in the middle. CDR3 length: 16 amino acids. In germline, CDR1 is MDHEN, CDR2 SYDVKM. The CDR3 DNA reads TGTGCCAGCAGTTTGGTCACGGGGGAAATGCGCTACGAGCAGTACTTC. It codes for CASSLVTGEMRYEQYF. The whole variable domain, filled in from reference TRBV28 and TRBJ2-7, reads DVKVTQSSRYLVKRTGEKVFLECVQDMDHENMFWYRQDPGLGLRLIYFSYDVKMKEKGDIPEGYSVSREKKERFSLILESASTNQTSMYLCASSLVTGEMRYEQYFGPGTRLTVT.

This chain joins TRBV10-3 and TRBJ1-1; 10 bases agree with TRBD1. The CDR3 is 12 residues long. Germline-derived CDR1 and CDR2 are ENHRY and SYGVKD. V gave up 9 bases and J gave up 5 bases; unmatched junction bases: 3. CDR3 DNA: TGTGCCATTGGACAGGGGGGGACTGAAGCTTTCTTT. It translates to CAIGQGGTEAFF.

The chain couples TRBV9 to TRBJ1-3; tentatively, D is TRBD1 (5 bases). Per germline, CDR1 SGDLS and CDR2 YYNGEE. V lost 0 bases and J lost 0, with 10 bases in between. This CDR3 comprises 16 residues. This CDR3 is CASSVAGHSSGNTIYF. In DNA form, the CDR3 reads TGTGCCAGCAGCGTAGCCGGACACAGCTCTGGAAACACCATATATTTT.

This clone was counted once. The CDR3 DNA follows: TGTGCCAGCAGTTATTCCGGGACAGGGTCGGAAAAACTGTTTTTT. This sequence encodes CASSYSGTGSEKLFF. The chain carries TRBV6-6 and TRBJ1-4; 9 nucleotides agree with TRBD1. After removal of 3 bases from V and 8 bases from J, the junction contained 7 bases not matched to a gene. Per the germline V gene, CDR1 is MNHNY and CDR2 is SVGAGI (reference sequence). This CDR3 has 15 residues.

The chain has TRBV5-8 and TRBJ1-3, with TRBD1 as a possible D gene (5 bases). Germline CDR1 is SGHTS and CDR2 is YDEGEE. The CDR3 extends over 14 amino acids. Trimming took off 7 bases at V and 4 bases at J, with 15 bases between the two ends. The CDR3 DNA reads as TGTGCCAGCTTATCCAGGCAGGGCGGAAACACCATATATTTT. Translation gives CASLSRQGGNTIYF.

The CDR3 DNA reads TGTGCCAGCAGTTTCGCCTCCCGGACAGATACGCAGTATTTT. Its translation is CASSFASRTDTQYF. This chain joins TRBV28 and TRBJ2-3; D remains ambiguous. Trimming left V 3 bases short and J 3 bases short, with 10 bases between. The CDR3 length is 14 residues. CDR1 is MDHEN and CDR2 is SYDVKM in the germline V gene.

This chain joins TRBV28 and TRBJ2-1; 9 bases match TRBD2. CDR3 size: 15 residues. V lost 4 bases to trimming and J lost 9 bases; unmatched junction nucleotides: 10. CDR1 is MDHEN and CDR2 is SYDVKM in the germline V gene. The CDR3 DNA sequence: TGTGCCAGCAGTTCAGCGGGAGGACACGTGGGTGAGCAGTTCTTC. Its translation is CASSSAGGHVGEQFF. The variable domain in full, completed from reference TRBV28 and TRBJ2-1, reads DVKVTQSSRYLVKRTGEKVFLECVQDMDHENMFWYRQDPGLGLRLIYFSYDVKMKEKGDIPEGYSVSREKKERFSLILESASTNQTSMYLCASSSAGGHVGEQFFGPGTRLTVL.

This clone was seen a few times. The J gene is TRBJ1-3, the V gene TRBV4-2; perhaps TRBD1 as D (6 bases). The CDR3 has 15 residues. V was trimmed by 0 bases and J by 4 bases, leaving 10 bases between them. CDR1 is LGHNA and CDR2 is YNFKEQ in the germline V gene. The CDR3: CASSQDSGVGNTIYF. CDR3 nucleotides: TGTGCCAGCAGCCAAGATTCAGGGGTCGGAAACACCATATATTTT.

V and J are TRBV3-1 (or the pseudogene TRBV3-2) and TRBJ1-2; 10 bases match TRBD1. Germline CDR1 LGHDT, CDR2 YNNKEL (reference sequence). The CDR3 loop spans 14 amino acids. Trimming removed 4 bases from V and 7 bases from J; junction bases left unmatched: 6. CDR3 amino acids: CASSPGTGVSGYTF. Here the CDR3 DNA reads TGTGCCAGCAGCCCTGGGACAGGGGTCTCTGGCTACACCTTC.

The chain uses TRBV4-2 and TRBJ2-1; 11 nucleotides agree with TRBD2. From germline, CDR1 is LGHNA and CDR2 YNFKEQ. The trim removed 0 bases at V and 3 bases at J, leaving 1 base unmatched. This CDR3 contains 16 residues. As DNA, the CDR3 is TGTGCCAGCAGCCAAGATCTAGCGGGGGGCTACAATGAGCAGTTCTTC. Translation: CASSQDLAGGYNEQFF.

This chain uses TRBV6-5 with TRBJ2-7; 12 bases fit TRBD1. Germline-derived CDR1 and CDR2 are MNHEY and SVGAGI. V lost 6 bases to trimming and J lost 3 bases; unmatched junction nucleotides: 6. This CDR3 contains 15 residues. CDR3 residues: CASRVGTGGVYEQYF. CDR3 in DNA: TGTGCCAGCAGGGTGGGGACAGGGGGCGTCTACGAGCAGTACTTC.

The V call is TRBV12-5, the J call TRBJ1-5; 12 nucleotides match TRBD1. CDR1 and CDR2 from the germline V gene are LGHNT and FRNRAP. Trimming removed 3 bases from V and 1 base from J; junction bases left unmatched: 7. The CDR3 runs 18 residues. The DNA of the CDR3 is TGTGCTAGTGGTTTATCAGGGACAGGGGGCGGGAGCAATCAGCCCCAGCATTTT. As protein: CASGLSGTGGGSNQPQHF.